The sequence of this T cell receptor (beta chain) was determined in a study of Ad26.COV2.S vaccination and SARS-CoV-2 variants. Treatment specified: around 19 received Ad26.COV2.S at low or high dose, single or two shots; a few received placebo; per-sample allocation not given. Collection of samples fell on day 63 after the first vaccine or placebo injection. The data were produced by immunoSEQ multiplex PCR, yet TCRdb's version contains in-frame clones alone and is incomplete. The sample has some 340,000 clones, around 84% seen once. Sequenced here: peripheral blood, sampled in a trial of Ad26.COV2.S vaccine versus placebo. The receptor comes from a person aged 18-65 years who received the Ad26.COV2.S COVID-19 vaccine or a placebo.

CDR3 amino acids: CASSMAPSYYEQYF. The CDR3, as DNA: TGTGCCAGCAGTATGGCCCCTTCCTACTACGAGCAGTACTTC. The chain joins TRBV6-5 to TRBJ2-7; D unresolved. Germline V lookup: CDR1 MNHEY, CDR2 SVGAGI. This CDR3 comprises 14 residues. Trimming cost V 5 bases and J 3 bases, with 14 bases left between them.